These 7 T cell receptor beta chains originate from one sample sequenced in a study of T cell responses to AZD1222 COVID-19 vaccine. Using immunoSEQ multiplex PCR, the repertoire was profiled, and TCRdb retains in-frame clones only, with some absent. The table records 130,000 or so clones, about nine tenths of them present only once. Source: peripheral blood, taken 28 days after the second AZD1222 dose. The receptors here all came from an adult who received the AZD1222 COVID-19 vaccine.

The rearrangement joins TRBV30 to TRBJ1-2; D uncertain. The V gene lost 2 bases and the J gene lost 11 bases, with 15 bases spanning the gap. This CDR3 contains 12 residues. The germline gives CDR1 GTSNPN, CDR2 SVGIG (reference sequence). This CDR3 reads CAWSSRVRMYTF. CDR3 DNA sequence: TGTGCCTGGAGTTCGAGGGTTCGTATGTACACCTTC.

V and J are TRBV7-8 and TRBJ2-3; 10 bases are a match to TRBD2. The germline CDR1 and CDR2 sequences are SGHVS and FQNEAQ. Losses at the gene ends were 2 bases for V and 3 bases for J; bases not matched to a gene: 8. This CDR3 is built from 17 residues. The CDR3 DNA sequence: TGTGCCAGCAGCTTAAGAGCTAGCGGGGGCAGGACAGATACGCAGTATTTT. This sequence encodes CASSLRASGGRTDTQYF.

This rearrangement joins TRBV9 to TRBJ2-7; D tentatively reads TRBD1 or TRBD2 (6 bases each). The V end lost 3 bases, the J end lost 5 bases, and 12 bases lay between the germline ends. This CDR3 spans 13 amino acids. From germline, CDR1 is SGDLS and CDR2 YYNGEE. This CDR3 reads CASSAGAADEQYV. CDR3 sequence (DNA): TGTGCCAGCAGCGCGGGGGCTGCGGACGAGCAGTACGTC.

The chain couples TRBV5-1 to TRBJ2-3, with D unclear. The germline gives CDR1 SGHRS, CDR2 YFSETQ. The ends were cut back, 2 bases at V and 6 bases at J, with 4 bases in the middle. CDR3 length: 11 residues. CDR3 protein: CASSFDDTQYF. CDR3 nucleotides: TGCGCCAGCAGCTTTGATGATACGCAGTATTTT.

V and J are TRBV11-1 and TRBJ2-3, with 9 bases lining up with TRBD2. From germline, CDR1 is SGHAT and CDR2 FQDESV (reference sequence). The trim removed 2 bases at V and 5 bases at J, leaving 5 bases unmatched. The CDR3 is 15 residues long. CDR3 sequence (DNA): TGTGCCAGCAGCTTAATAGCGGGAGTGGTAGATACGCAGTATTTT. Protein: CASSLIAGVVDTQYF.

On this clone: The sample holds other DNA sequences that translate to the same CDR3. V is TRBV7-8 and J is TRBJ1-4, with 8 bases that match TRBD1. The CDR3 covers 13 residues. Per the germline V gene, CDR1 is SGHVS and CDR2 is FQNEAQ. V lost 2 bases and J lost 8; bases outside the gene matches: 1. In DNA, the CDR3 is TGTGCCAGCAGCTTAACAGGGGGGGAAAAACTGTTTTTT. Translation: CASSLTGGEKLFF.

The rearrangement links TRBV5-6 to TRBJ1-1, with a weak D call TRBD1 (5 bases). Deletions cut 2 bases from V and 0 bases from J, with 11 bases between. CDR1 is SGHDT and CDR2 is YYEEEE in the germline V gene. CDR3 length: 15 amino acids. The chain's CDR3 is CASSLSPTVNTEAFF. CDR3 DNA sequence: TGTGCCAGCAGCTTATCCCCGACAGTGAACACTGAAGCTTTCTTT.